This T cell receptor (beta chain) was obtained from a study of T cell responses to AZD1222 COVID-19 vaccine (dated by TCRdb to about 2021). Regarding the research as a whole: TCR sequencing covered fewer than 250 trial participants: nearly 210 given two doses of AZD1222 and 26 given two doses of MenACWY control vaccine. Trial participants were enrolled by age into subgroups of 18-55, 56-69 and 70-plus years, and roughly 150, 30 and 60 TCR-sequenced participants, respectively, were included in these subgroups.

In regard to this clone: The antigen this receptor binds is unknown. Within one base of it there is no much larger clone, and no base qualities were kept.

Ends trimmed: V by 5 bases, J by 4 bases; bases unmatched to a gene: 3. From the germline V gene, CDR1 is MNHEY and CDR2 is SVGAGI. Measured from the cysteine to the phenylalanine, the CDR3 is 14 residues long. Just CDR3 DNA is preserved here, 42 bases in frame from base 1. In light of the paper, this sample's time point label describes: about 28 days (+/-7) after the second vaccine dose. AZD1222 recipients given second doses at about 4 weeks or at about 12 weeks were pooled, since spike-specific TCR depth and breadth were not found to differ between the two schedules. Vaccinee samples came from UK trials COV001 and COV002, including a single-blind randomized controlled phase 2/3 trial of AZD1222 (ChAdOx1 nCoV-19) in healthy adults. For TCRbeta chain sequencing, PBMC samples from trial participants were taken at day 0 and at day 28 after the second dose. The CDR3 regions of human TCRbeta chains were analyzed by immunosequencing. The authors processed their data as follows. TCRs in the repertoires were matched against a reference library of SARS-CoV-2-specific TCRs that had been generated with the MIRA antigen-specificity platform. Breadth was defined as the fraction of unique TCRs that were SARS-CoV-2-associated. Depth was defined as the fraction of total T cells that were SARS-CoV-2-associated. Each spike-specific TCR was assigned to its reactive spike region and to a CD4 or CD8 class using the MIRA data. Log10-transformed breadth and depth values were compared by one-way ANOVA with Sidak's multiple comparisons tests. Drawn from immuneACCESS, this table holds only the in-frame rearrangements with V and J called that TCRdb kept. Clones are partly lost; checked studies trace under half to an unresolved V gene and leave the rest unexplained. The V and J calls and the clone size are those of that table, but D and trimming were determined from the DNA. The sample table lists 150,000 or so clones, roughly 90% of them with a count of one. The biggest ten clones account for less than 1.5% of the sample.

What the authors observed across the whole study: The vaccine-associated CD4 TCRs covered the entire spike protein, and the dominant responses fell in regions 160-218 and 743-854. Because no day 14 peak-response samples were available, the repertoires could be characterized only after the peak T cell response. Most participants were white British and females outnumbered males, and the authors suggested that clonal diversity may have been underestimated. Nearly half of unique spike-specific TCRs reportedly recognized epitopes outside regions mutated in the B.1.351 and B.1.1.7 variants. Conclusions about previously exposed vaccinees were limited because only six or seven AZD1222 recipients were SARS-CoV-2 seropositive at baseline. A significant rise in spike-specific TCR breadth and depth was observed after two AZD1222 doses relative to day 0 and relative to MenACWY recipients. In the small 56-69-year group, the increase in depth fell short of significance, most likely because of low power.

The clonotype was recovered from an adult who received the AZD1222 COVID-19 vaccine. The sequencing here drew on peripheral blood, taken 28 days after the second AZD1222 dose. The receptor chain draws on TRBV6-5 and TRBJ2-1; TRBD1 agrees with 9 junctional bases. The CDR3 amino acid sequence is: CASSPGQGYNEQFF. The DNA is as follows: TGTGCCAGCAGTCCGGGACAGGGTTACAATGAGCAGTTCTTC.